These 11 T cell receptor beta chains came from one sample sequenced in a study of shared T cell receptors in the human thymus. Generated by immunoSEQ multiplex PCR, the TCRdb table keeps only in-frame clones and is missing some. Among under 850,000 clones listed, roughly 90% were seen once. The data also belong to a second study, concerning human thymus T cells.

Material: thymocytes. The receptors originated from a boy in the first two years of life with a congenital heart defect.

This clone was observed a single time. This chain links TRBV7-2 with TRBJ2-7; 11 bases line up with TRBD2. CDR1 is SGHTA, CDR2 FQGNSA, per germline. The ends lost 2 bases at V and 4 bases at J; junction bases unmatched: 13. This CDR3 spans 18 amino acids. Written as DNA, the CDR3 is TGTGCCAGCAGCTTATCCCTAGCGGGAGGCGTATTGACTTACGAGCAGTACTTC. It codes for CASSLSLAGGVLTYEQYF.

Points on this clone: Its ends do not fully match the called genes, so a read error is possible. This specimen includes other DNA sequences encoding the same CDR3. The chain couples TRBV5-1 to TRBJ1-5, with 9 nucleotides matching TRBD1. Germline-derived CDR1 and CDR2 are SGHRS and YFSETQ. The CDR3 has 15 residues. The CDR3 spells CASSRGDRVDQPQHF. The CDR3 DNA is TGTGCCAGCAGCCGGGGGGACAGGGTCGACCAGCCCCAGCATTTT.

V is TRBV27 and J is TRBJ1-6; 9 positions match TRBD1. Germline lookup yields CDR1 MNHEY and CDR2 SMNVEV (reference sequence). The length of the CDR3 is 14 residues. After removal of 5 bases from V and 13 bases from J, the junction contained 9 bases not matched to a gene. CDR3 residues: CASSLGQGTTPLHF. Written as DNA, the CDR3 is TGTGCCAGCAGTCTAGGACAGGGGACTACCCCCCTCCACTTT.

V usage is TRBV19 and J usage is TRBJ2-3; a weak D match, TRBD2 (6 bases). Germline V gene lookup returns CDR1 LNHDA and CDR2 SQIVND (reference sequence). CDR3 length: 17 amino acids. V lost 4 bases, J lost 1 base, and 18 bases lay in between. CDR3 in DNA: TGTGCCAGTAGTAACGGTACTAGCTTGACGCGCACAGATACGCAGTATTTT. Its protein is CASSNGTSLTRTDTQYF.

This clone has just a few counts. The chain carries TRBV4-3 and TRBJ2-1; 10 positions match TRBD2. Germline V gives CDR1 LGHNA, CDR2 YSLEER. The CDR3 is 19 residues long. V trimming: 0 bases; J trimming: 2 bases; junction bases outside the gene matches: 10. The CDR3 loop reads CASSQDCASGRTPYNEQFF. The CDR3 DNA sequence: TGCGCCAGCAGCCAAGATTGTGCTAGCGGGAGAACCCCCTACAATGAGCAGTTCTTC.

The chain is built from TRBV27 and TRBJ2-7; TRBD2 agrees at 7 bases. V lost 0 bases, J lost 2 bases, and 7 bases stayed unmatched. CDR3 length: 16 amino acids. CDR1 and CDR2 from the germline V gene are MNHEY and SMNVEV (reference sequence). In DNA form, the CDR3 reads TGTGCCAGCAGTTTATCGCGGAGCGGGATTACCTACGAGCAGTACTTC. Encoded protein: CASSLSRSGITYEQYF.

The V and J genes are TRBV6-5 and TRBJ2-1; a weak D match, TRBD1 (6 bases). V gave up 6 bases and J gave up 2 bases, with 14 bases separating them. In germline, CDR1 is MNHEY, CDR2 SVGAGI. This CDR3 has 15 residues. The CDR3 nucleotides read TGTGCCAGCAGCCTTGACAGGTACACCTACAATGAGCAGTTCTTC. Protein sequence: CASSLDRYTYNEQFF.

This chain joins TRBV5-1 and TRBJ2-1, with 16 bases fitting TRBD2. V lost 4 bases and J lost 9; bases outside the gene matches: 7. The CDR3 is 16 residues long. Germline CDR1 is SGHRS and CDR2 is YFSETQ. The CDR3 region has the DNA TGCGCCAGCAGCCCGGGACTAGCGGGAGGGCCGGGTGAGCAGTTCTTC. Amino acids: CASSPGLAGGPGEQFF.

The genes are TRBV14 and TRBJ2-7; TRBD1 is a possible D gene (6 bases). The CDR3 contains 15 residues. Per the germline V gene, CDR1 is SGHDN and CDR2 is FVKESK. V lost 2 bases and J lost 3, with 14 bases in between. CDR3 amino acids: CASSQLQGRVYEQYF. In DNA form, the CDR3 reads TGTGCCAGCAGCCAATTACAGGGCAGAGTCTACGAGCAGTACTTC.

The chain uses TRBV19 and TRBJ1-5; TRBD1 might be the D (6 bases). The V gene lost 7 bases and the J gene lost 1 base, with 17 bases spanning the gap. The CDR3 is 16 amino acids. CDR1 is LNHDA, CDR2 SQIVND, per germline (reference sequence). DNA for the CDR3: TGTGCCAGTATAGGGGGGGGAAATGGCAGCAATCAGCCCCAGCATTTT. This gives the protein CASIGGGNGSNQPQHF.

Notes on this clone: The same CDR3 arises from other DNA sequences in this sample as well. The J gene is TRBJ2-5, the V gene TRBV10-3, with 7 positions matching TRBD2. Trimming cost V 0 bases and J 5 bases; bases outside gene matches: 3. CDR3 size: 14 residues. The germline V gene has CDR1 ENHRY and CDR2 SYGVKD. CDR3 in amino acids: CAISESRGGETQYF. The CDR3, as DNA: TGTGCCATCAGTGAGTCGAGGGGAGGGGAGACCCAGTACTTC.